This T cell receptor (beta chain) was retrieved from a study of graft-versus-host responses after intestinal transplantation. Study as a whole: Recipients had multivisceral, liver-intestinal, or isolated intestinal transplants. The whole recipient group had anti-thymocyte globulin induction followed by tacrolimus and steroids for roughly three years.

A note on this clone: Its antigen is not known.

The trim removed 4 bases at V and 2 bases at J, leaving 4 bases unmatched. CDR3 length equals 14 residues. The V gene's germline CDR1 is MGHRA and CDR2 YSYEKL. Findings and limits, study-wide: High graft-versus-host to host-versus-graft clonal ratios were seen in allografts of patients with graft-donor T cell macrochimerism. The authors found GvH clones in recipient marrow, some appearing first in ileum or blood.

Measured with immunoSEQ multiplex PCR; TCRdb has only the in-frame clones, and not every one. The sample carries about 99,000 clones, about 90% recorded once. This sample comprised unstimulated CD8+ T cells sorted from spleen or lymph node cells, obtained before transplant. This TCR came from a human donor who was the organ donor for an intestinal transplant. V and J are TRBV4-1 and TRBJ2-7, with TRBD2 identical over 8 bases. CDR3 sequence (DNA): TGCGCCAGCAGCCCGGGGGGGGGTCCCTACGAGCAGTACTTC. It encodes CASSPGGGPYEQYF.